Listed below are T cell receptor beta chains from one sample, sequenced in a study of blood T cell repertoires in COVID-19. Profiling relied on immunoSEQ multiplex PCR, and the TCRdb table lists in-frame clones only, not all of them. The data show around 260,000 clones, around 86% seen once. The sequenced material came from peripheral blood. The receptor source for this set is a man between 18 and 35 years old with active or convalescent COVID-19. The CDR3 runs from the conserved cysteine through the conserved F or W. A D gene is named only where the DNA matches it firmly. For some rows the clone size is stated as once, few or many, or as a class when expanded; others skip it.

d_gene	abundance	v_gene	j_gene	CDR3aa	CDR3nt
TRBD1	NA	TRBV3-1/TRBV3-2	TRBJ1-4	CASSLRTGRYEKLFF	TGTGCCAGCAGCCTCCGGACAGGGCGGTACGAAAAACTGTTTTTT
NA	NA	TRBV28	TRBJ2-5	CASASGPETQYF	TGTGCCAGCGCAAGTGGGCCGGAGACCCAGTACTTC
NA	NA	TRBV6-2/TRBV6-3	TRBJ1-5	CASSPQALQPQHF	TGTGCCAGCAGCCCACAGGCGCTTCAGCCCCAGCATTTT
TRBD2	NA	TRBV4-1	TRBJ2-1	CASSQDVGAGGFNEQFF	TGCGCCAGCAGCCAAGATGTCGGGGCGGGGGGGTTTAATGAGCAGTTCTTC
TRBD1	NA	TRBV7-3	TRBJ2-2	CASSLTPTGTGELFF	TGTGCCAGCAGCTTAACCCCGACAGGGACCGGGGAGCTGTTTTTT
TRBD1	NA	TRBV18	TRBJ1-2	CASSPRDRKPYGYTF	TGTGCCAGCTCACCCAGGGACAGAAAACCCTATGGCTACACCTTC
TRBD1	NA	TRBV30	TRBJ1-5	CAWTVGQGSQPQHF	TGTGCCTGGACGGTCGGACAGGGGAGTCAGCCCCAGCATTTT
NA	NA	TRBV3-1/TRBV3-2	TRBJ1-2	CASSQDDWVFDGYTF	TGTGCCAGCAGCCAAGATGACTGGGTTTTTGATGGCTACACCTTC
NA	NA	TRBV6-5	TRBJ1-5	CASSYSIDQPQHF	TGTGCCAGCAGTTACTCGATAGATCAGCCCCAGCATTTT
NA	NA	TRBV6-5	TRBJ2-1	CASSYRVRSYNEQFF	TGTGCCAGCAGTTACCGCGTGAGGTCCTACAATGAGCAGTTCTTC
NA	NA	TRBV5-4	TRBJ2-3	CASSLGGAADTQYF	TGTGCCAGCAGCCTAGGTGGTGCGGCAGATACGCAGTATTTT
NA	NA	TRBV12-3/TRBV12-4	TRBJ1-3	CASSFSTGNTIYF	TGTGCCAGCAGTTTTTCCACTGGAAACACCATATATTTT
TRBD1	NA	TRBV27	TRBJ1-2	CASSRLQGAIYGYTF	TGTGCCAGCAGTCGCTTACAGGGGGCGATTTATGGCTACACCTTC
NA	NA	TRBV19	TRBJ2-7	CASSTFVTYEQYF	TGTGCCAGTAGTACCTTCGTAACCTACGAGCAGTACTTC
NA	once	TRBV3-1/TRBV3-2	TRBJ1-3	CASSQDQHGNTIYF	TGTGCCAGCAGCCAAGATCAACATGGAAACACCATATATTTT
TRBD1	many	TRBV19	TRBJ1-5	CASSGQVNQPQHF	TGTGCCAGCTCCGGACAGGTCAATCAGCCCCAGCATTTT
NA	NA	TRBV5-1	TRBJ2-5	CASSLQPQETQYF	TGCGCCAGCAGCTTACAGCCCCAAGAGACCCAGTACTTC
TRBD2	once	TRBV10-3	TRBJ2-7	CAISGGSGKAEQYF	TGTGCCATCAGCGGGGGGAGCGGTAAAGCCGAGCAGTACTTC
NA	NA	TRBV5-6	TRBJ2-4	CASSSIAKNIQYF	TGTGCCAGCAGCTCAATAGCCAAAAACATTCAGTACTTC
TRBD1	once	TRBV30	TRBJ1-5	CAWSLDRSNQPQHF	TGTGCCTGGAGCTTGGACAGGAGCAATCAGCCCCAGCATTTT
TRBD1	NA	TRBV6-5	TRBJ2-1	CASRDRSYNEQFF	TGTGCCAGCCGGGACAGATCCTACAATGAGCAGTTCTTC
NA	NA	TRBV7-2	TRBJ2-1	CASSLARAQNEQFF	TGTGCCAGCAGCTTAGCGCGGGCGCAGAATGAGCAGTTCTTC
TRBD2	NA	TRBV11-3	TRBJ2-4	CASSPWTSGRTNIQYF	TGTGCCAGCAGCCCTTGGACTAGCGGGAGGACAAACATTCAGTACTTC
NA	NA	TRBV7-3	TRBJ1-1	CASSLGGDTEAFF	TGTGCCAGCAGCTTAGGGGGCGACACTGAAGCTTTCTTT
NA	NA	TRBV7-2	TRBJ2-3	CASSLYSSRTDTQYF	TGTGCCAGCAGCTTATACTCGAGCCGCACAGATACGCAGTATTTT
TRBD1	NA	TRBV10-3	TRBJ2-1	CAIMDRGSNEQFF	TGTGCCATCATGGACAGGGGATCCAATGAGCAGTTCTTC
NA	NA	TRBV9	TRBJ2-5	CASSVGLVSRETQYF	TGTGCCAGCAGCGTAGGTTTAGTGTCGCGAGAGACCCAGTACTTC